A selection of T cell receptor beta chains follows, all from one sample in a study of PD-L1 blockade in urothelial cancer. The method was immunoSEQ multiplex PCR; TCRdb's version includes in-frame clones alone and lacks a portion of them. The sample has 20,000 to 25,000 clones; approximately 90% are singletons. The material sequenced was PBMCs, taken around atezolizumab (anti-PD-L1) treatment. These receptors all come from a woman aged 60 to 75 with urothelial cancer. The CDR3 runs from the conserved cysteine through the conserved F or W. Fields, in order: D gene, V gene, clone size, CDR3 length, J gene, CDR3 protein, CDR3 DNA. A D gene is named only where the DNA matches it firmly. Size values are once, few and many counts, or a class for expanded clones, and some rows have none.

D gene: TRBD2; V gene: TRBV28; clone size: .; CDR3 length: 15; J gene: TRBJ2-7; CDR3 protein: CASSLRSGNFYEQYF; CDR3 DNA: TGTGCCAGCAGTTTGAGAAGCGGGAACTTCTACGAGCAGTACTTC
D gene: .; V gene: TRBV19; clone size: once; CDR3 length: 17; J gene: TRBJ2-7; CDR3 protein: CASSMSGLGAISYEQYF; CDR3 DNA: TGTGCCAGTAGTATGAGTGGTCTCGGTGCCATCTCCTACGAGCAGTACTTC
D gene: TRBD2; V gene: TRBV28; clone size: .; CDR3 length: 17; J gene: TRBJ2-1; CDR3 protein: CASSFPLSGSSYNEQFF; CDR3 DNA: TGTGCCAGCAGTTTTCCGCTCAGCGGGAGCTCCTACAATGAGCAGTTCTTC
D gene: .; V gene: TRBV7-2; clone size: .; CDR3 length: 13; J gene: TRBJ2-4; CDR3 protein: CASSPTTGYIQYF; CDR3 DNA: TGTGCCAGCAGCCCGACGACTGGGTACATTCAGTACTTC
D gene: .; V gene: TRBV4-1; clone size: .; CDR3 length: 13; J gene: TRBJ1-2; CDR3 protein: CASSHGLSYGYTF; CDR3 DNA: TGCGCCAGCAGCCACGGACTGTCCTATGGCTACACCTTC
D gene: TRBD1; V gene: TRBV27; clone size: .; CDR3 length: 14; J gene: TRBJ1-1; CDR3 protein: CASKYDRVDTEAFF; CDR3 DNA: TGTGCCAGCAAATACGACAGGGTGGACACTGAAGCTTTCTTT
D gene: .; V gene: TRBV4-1; clone size: .; CDR3 length: 15; J gene: TRBJ2-3; CDR3 protein: CASSPGTFSTDTQYF; CDR3 DNA: TGCGCCAGCAGCCCCGGGACATTTAGCACAGATACGCAGTATTTT
D gene: .; V gene: TRBV18; clone size: .; CDR3 length: 14; J gene: TRBJ1-6; CDR3 protein: CASSPMGDNSPLHF; CDR3 DNA: TGTGCCAGCTCACCGATGGGAGATAATTCACCCCTCCACTTT
D gene: .; V gene: TRBV15; clone size: .; CDR3 length: 16; J gene: TRBJ1-2; CDR3 protein: CATSLLGGRANYGYTF; CDR3 DNA: TGTGCCACCAGCCTTCTCGGGGGGAGGGCTAACTATGGCTACACCTTC
D gene: .; V gene: TRBV6-5; clone size: few; CDR3 length: 15; J gene: TRBJ1-3; CDR3 protein: CASSYGDFSGNTIYF; CDR3 DNA: TGTGCCAGCAGTTACGGAGACTTCTCTGGAAACACCATATATTTT
D gene: TRBD1; V gene: TRBV5-6; clone size: .; CDR3 length: 16; J gene: TRBJ2-1; CDR3 protein: CASSYGTGGAMAEQFF; CDR3 DNA: TGTGCCAGCAGCTATGGGACAGGGGGCGCGATGGCTGAGCAGTTCTTC
D gene: TRBD1; V gene: TRBV5-6; clone size: .; CDR3 length: 14; J gene: TRBJ1-4; CDR3 protein: CASSQDRAVEKLFF; CDR3 DNA: TGTGCCAGCAGCCAAGACAGGGCAGTTGAAAAACTGTTTTTT
D gene: TRBD1; V gene: TRBV19; clone size: .; CDR3 length: 14; J gene: TRBJ1-2; CDR3 protein: CASSQGQGDYGYTF; CDR3 DNA: TGTGCCAGTAGCCAGGGACAGGGGGACTATGGCTACACCTTC
D gene: TRBD2; V gene: TRBV6-5; clone size: .; CDR3 length: 14; J gene: TRBJ2-1; CDR3 protein: CASRSGLVYNEQFF; CDR3 DNA: TGTGCCAGCAGGTCGGGACTAGTCTACAATGAGCAGTTCTTC
D gene: TRBD1; V gene: TRBV5-1; clone size: .; CDR3 length: 15; J gene: TRBJ1-4; CDR3 protein: CASSRDRAGNEKLFF; CDR3 DNA: TGCGCCAGCAGCCGGGACAGGGCGGGGAATGAAAAACTGTTTTTT
D gene: TRBD1; V gene: TRBV7-8; clone size: .; CDR3 length: 17; J gene: TRBJ2-1; CDR3 protein: CASSPEYRGSSYNEQFF; CDR3 DNA: TGTGCCAGCAGCCCAGAGTACAGGGGGAGCTCCTACAATGAGCAGTTCTTC
D gene: TRBD1; V gene: TRBV19; clone size: .; CDR3 length: 14; J gene: TRBJ2-5; CDR3 protein: CASKSRDRQETQYF; CDR3 DNA: TGTGCCAGTAAATCCCGGGACAGACAAGAGACCCAGTACTTC
D gene: .; V gene: TRBV13; clone size: .; CDR3 length: 13; J gene: TRBJ2-5; CDR3 protein: CASSLDRQETQYF; CDR3 DNA: TGTGCCAGCAGCCTCGACAGACAAGAGACCCAGTACTTC
D gene: TRBD1; V gene: TRBV10-3; clone size: .; CDR3 length: 14; J gene: TRBJ2-7; CDR3 protein: CAISGTGSTYEQYF; CDR3 DNA: TGTGCCATCAGTGGGACAGGGTCAACCTACGAGCAGTACTTC
D gene: TRBD2; V gene: TRBV6-1; clone size: .; CDR3 length: 18; J gene: TRBJ2-3; CDR3 protein: CASSAPGRGARNTDTQYF; CDR3 DNA: TGTGCCAGCAGTGCACCGGGGCGGGGGGCCCGAAACACAGATACGCAGTATTTT
D gene: TRBD1; V gene: TRBV27; clone size: .; CDR3 length: 16; J gene: TRBJ2-1; CDR3 protein: CASSLSGTGLNNEQFF; CDR3 DNA: TGTGCCAGCAGTTTAAGTGGGACAGGGTTAAACAATGAGCAGTTCTTC
D gene: .; V gene: TRBV19; clone size: .; CDR3 length: 13; J gene: TRBJ1-1; CDR3 protein: CASSIESGTEAFF; CDR3 DNA: TGTGCCAGTAGTATAGAGTCGGGTACTGAAGCTTTCTTT
D gene: TRBD2; V gene: TRBV5-4; clone size: .; CDR3 length: 17; J gene: TRBJ2-2; CDR3 protein: CASSWGTSGRHTGELFF; CDR3 DNA: TGTGCCAGCAGCTGGGGGACTAGCGGGAGGCACACCGGGGAGCTGTTTTTT
D gene: .; V gene: TRBV7-3; clone size: once; CDR3 length: 15; J gene: TRBJ1-6; CDR3 protein: CASSLYQGVNSPLHF; CDR3 DNA: TGTGCCAGCAGCTTATATCAGGGCGTGAATTCACCCCTCCACTTT
D gene: TRBD1; V gene: TRBV27; clone size: .; CDR3 length: 15; J gene: TRBJ1-1; CDR3 protein: CASTSGQGATTEAFF; CDR3 DNA: TGTGCCAGCACCTCGGGACAGGGGGCAACCACTGAAGCTTTCTTT
D gene: .; V gene: TRBV7-6; clone size: once; CDR3 length: 17; J gene: TRBJ2-2; CDR3 protein: CASSLALRGSQTGELFF; CDR3 DNA: TGTGCCAGCAGCTTAGCGCTAAGAGGGAGTCAAACCGGGGAGCTGTTTTTT
D gene: .; V gene: TRBV7-9; clone size: .; CDR3 length: 14; J gene: TRBJ1-2; CDR3 protein: CASSFGQGNYGYTF; CDR3 DNA: TGTGCCAGCAGCTTTGGGCAGGGGAACTATGGCTACACCTTC
D gene: .; V gene: TRBV6-4; clone size: .; CDR3 length: 14; J gene: TRBJ1-1; CDR3 protein: CASSEDGGGTEAFF; CDR3 DNA: TGTGCCAGCAGTGAGGACGGGGGTGGCACTGAAGCTTTCTTT
D gene: .; V gene: TRBV5-4; clone size: .; CDR3 length: 13; J gene: TRBJ2-1; CDR3 protein: CASSTAPGNEQFF; CDR3 DNA: TGTGCCAGCAGCACCGCCCCGGGCAATGAGCAGTTCTTC
D gene: TRBD1; V gene: TRBV28; clone size: .; CDR3 length: 15; J gene: TRBJ1-1; CDR3 protein: CASSAGQGLVTEAFF; CDR3 DNA: TGTGCCAGCAGTGCCGGACAGGGGTTGGTCACTGAAGCTTTCTTT
D gene: TRBD2; V gene: TRBV7-2; clone size: .; CDR3 length: 17; J gene: TRBJ2-7; CDR3 protein: CASRPGPVERDTVEQYF; CDR3 DNA: TGTGCCAGCAGGCCGGGCCCTGTAGAGCGGGATACAGTCGAGCAGTACTTC
D gene: .; V gene: TRBV6-5; clone size: .; CDR3 length: 14; J gene: TRBJ2-7; CDR3 protein: CASSSRGHSYEQYF; CDR3 DNA: TGTGCCAGCAGTTCCCGGGGACACTCCTACGAGCAGTACTTC
D gene: TRBD1; V gene: TRBV7-2; clone size: .; CDR3 length: 18; J gene: TRBJ2-1; CDR3 protein: CASSLFPRTGGAGNEQFF; CDR3 DNA: TGTGCCAGCAGCTTATTTCCCCGAACAGGGGGCGCGGGCAATGAGCAGTTCTTC
D gene: .; V gene: TRBV4-3; clone size: .; CDR3 length: 15; J gene: TRBJ1-2; CDR3 protein: CASSQDPGQPYGYTF; CDR3 DNA: TGCGCCAGCAGCCAAGATCCCGGACAGCCCTATGGCTACACCTTC
D gene: .; V gene: TRBV7-8; clone size: .; CDR3 length: 17; J gene: TRBJ2-3; CDR3 protein: CASSKDRKGSHTDTQYF; CDR3 DNA: TGTGCCAGCAGCAAAGACAGGAAGGGTAGTCACACAGATACGCAGTATTTT
D gene: .; V gene: TRBV19; clone size: .; CDR3 length: 15; J gene: TRBJ2-7; CDR3 protein: CASSMTGDNYYEQYF; CDR3 DNA: TGTGCCAGTAGTATGACCGGGGACAACTACTACGAGCAGTACTTC
D gene: .; V gene: TRBV13; clone size: .; CDR3 length: 19; J gene: TRBJ1-2; CDR3 protein: CASSSRVYQGRLPNYGYTF; CDR3 DNA: TGTGCCAGCAGCTCACGAGTATACCAGGGCCGCCTGCCCAACTATGGCTACACCTTC
D gene: TRBD1; V gene: TRBV6-1; clone size: .; CDR3 length: 17; J gene: TRBJ1-1; CDR3 protein: CASSEILFRTGDTEAFF; CDR3 DNA: TGTGCCAGCAGTGAAATCTTATTCAGGACAGGGGACACTGAAGCTTTCTTT
D gene: TRBD2; V gene: TRBV7-2; clone size: once; CDR3 length: 16; J gene: TRBJ2-7; CDR3 protein: CASSSLTSGRIYEQYF; CDR3 DNA: TGTGCCAGCAGCTCCCTCACTAGCGGGAGGATCTACGAGCAGTACTTC
D gene: .; V gene: TRBV5-4; clone size: .; CDR3 length: 15; J gene: TRBJ1-2; CDR3 protein: CASSLVGGETGGYTF; CDR3 DNA: TGTGCCAGCAGCTTGGTGGGGGGAGAAACCGGGGGCTACACCTTC
D gene: .; V gene: TRBV6-1; clone size: .; CDR3 length: 13; J gene: TRBJ2-5; CDR3 protein: CASTRGLGETQYF; CDR3 DNA: TGTGCCAGCACCAGGGGCTTAGGAGAGACCCAGTACTTC
D gene: .; V gene: TRBV7-8; clone size: .; CDR3 length: 16; J gene: TRBJ1-4; CDR3 protein: CASSLGGSHGGEKLFF; CDR3 DNA: TGTGCCAGCAGCTTAGGGGGGAGCCATGGGGGCGAAAAACTGTTTTTT
D gene: .; V gene: TRBV6-6; clone size: .; CDR3 length: 16; J gene: TRBJ1-1; CDR3 protein: CASSPLGQQKHTEAFF; CDR3 DNA: TGTGCCAGCAGTCCGCTCGGACAGCAGAAGCACACTGAAGCTTTCTTT
D gene: TRBD2; V gene: TRBV7-2; clone size: .; CDR3 length: 16; J gene: TRBJ2-1; CDR3 protein: CASSQGLAGVYNEQFF; CDR3 DNA: TGTGCCAGCAGCCAGGGGCTAGCGGGGGTATACAATGAGCAGTTCTTC
D gene: TRBD1; V gene: TRBV5-4; clone size: .; CDR3 length: 15; J gene: TRBJ2-7; CDR3 protein: CATKGRQGHLYEQYF; CDR3 DNA: TGTGCCACAAAGGGTCGACAGGGCCACCTCTACGAGCAGTACTTC